The 17 T cell receptor beta chains listed next were all sequenced from one sample in a study of T cell responses to AZD1222 COVID-19 vaccine. TCRdb keeps only in-frame clones here, not all; method: immunoSEQ multiplex PCR. The sample yields approximately 200,000 clones, about 94% seen once. The sequencing used peripheral blood, collected on day 0 of AZD1222 vaccination. These receptors originate from an adult in good health.

The chain recombines TRBV20-1 with TRBJ2-3, with 8 nucleotides matching TRBD2. The CDR3 covers 14 residues. Losses at the gene ends were 3 bases for V and 3 bases for J; bases not matched to a gene: 5. Germline V gene lookup returns CDR1 DFQATT and CDR2 SNEGSKA (reference sequence). CDR3 bases: TGCAGTGCTAGTACGGGGGGGAGGACAGATACGCAGTATTTT. Translated, it gives CSASTGGRTDTQYF.

The V and J genes are TRBV16 and TRBJ1-1; no reliable D call. The CDR3 is made up of 13 amino acids. Between the trimmed V and J ends, which lost 0 bases and 4 bases, there was a span of 6 bases. Per germline, CDR1 KGHSY and CDR2 FQNENV. CDR3 loop: CASSQSLGTEAFF. As DNA, the CDR3 is TGTGCCAGCAGCCAATCGTTGGGCACTGAAGCTTTCTTT.

The CDR3 DNA reads TGTGCCAGCAGCCCCCCCCGGGAACAAATCTACGAGCAGTACTTC. Translation gives CASSPPREQIYEQYF. The chain carries TRBV27 and TRBJ2-7, with a possible D match to TRBD2 (5 bases). CDR3 length equals 15 residues. CDR1 and CDR2 (germline): MNHEY, SMNVEV (reference sequence). Trimming took 6 bases from V and 3 from J, leaving 18 bases between them.

This clone has only a few counts. The chain combines TRBV12-3 or TRBV12-4 with TRBJ2-7, with D uncertain. This CDR3 is 12 amino acids long. Between the trimmed V and J ends, which lost 6 bases and 9 bases, there was a span of 15 bases. CDR3 bases: TGTGCCAGCAGCCCACCAAGCCCGGTGCAGTACTTC. It codes for CASSPPSPVQYF.

This chain uses TRBV12-3 or TRBV12-4 with TRBJ1-1; D gene ambiguous. The CDR3 extends over 13 amino acids. V was trimmed by 7 bases and J by 4 bases, leaving 13 bases between them. The CDR3 nucleotides are TGTGCCAGCAACCTCGGACTCCTCACTGAAGCTTTCTTT. Protein: CASNLGLLTEAFF.

The chain employs TRBV19 and TRBJ1-1; 12 bases align to TRBD1. Germline assignment: CDR1 LNHDA and CDR2 SQIVND (reference sequence). The CDR3 is 14 amino acids. With 3 bases clipped from V and 11 bases from J, the junction kept 7 bases outside the gene matches. CDR3 in amino acids: CASSMGQGAWLAFF. The CDR3 coding sequence is TGTGCCAGTAGTATGGGACAGGGGGCGTGGTTGGCTTTCTTT.

The chain is built from TRBV6-5 and TRBJ1-1, with a weak D call TRBD1 (5 bases). Germline CDR1 reads MNHEY; CDR2 reads SVGAGI. Trimming left V 8 bases short and J 2 bases short, with 15 bases between. This CDR3 region has 14 residues. The CDR3 region is CASLLYGGNTEAFF. The DNA for the CDR3 is TGTGCCAGCCTCCTGTACGGGGGTAACACTGAAGCTTTCTTT.

This chain uses TRBV19 with TRBJ1-1; 7 positions match TRBD1. The CDR3 is made up of 14 amino acids. Germline CDR1 LNHDA, CDR2 SQIVND (reference sequence). V was pared by 4 bases and J by 0 bases, with 2 bases of the junction left unmatched. Here the CDR3 reads CASSKGQMNTEAFF. In nucleotides, the CDR3 is TGTGCCAGTAGTAAGGGACAGATGAACACTGAAGCTTTCTTT. The full variable domain, its missing parts supplied by reference TRBV19 and TRBJ1-1, is DGGITQSPKYLFRKEGQNVTLSCEQNLNHDAMYWYRQDPGQGLRLIYYSQIVNDFQKGDIAEGYSVSREKKESFPLTVTSAQKNPTAFYLCASSKGQMNTEAFFGQGTRLTVV.

The chain joins TRBV14 to TRBJ2-7; D gene uncertain. The CDR3 is 16 residues long. In germline, CDR1 is SGHDN, CDR2 FVKESK. V dropped 0 bases and J dropped 2 bases, with 14 bases sitting between them. For the CDR3, the DNA is TGTGCCAGCAGCCAAGATTCGTTTGGCGGACCCTACGAGCAGTACTTC. It is translated as CASSQDSFGGPYEQYF. The full variable domain, with the rest looked up from reference TRBV14 and TRBJ2-7, is EAGVTQFPSHSVIEKGQTVTLRCDPISGHDNLYWYRRVMGKEIKFLLHFVKESKQDESGMPNNRFLAERTGGTYSTLKVQPAELEDSGVYFCASSQDSFGGPYEQYFGPGTRLTVT.

The CDR3 bases are TGTGCCAGCAGCCAAGTTGGCGCCGGGGAGCTGTTTTTT. Translating gives CASSQVGAGELFF. V gene TRBV14 combines with J gene TRBJ2-2; the D is unclear. The ends were cut back, 1 base at V and 6 bases at J, with 6 bases in the middle. The V gene's germline CDR1 is SGHDN and CDR2 FVKESK. The CDR3 totals 13 residues.

The chain has TRBV6-4 and TRBJ2-6; the D gene is possibly TRBD1 (6 bases). V was cut by 1 base and J by 4 bases, with 11 bases left in between. Germline CDR1 MRHNA, CDR2 SNTAGT. The CDR3 has 16 residues. CDR3 coding DNA: TGTGCCAGCAGTGACTTCGACAGGACAGGGGCCAACGTCCTGACTTTC. Translated, it gives CASSDFDRTGANVLTF.

In its sample, this clone was seen once. The chain recombines TRBV11-3 with TRBJ2-3, with D possibly being TRBD1 or TRBD2 (5 bases each). Germline V gene lookup returns CDR1 SGHNT and CDR2 YENEEA. V dropped 6 bases and J dropped 5 bases, with 9 bases sitting between them. The CDR3 consists of 12 residues. This chain's CDR3 is CASSSRGDTQYF. In DNA, the CDR3 is TGTGCCAGCAGTTCGAGGGGAGATACGCAGTATTTT.

The rearrangement joins TRBV7-9 to TRBJ1-5, with a possible D match to TRBD1 (5 bases). This CDR3 contains 15 residues. Trimming removed 1 base at V and 0 bases at J, with 7 bases between. Looked up from germline, CDR1 is SEHNR and CDR2 is FQNEAQ (reference sequence). The CDR3 DNA sequence: TGTGCCAGCAGCTTAGGGGGGAATAGCAATCAGCCCCAGCATTTT. Its protein product is CASSLGGNSNQPQHF.

The chain combines TRBV5-1 with TRBJ2-5; D gene unclear. With 6 bases removed from V and 5 bases from J, the gap between germline ends came to 11 bases. The CDR3 is made up of 12 amino acids. The germline gives CDR1 SGHRS, CDR2 YFSETQ. The CDR3 region is CASIADAETQYF. The CDR3 DNA follows: TGCGCCAGCATCGCGGACGCTGAGACCCAGTACTTC.

The rearrangement uses TRBV19 and TRBJ1-3, with TRBD1 identical over 8 bases. CDR1 LNHDA and CDR2 SQIVND come from the germline V gene (reference sequence). The CDR3 totals 14 residues. The J segment lost 0 bases and the V segment lost 8 bases, leaving 3 bases of the junction unmatched. The CDR3 sequence: CASVGQVSGNTIYF. The CDR3 nucleotides read TGTGCCAGTGTGGGACAGGTCTCTGGAAACACCATATATTTT. Full variable domain (remainder filled in from reference TRBV19 and TRBJ1-3): DGGITQSPKYLFRKEGQNVTLSCEQNLNHDAMYWYRQDPGQGLRLIYYSQIVNDFQKGDIAEGYSVSREKKESFPLTVTSAQKNPTAFYLCASVGQVSGNTIYFGEGSWLTVV.

The chain links TRBV27 to TRBJ2-3; D is perhaps TRBD1 or TRBD2 (5 bases each). Germline values: CDR1 MNHEY, CDR2 SMNVEV (reference sequence). This CDR3 region has 13 residues. Between the trimmed V and J ends, which lost 11 bases and 4 bases, there was a span of 16 bases. CDR3 in DNA: TGTGCCGGCTCCGAGTGGGGGTCAGATACGCAGTATTTT. The encoded protein is CAGSEWGSDTQYF.

The chain combines TRBV24-1 with TRBJ1-5, with unresolved D. V was shortened by 2 bases and J by 9 bases, with 10 bases between the two germline ends. Germline V gene data show CDR1 as KGHDR and CDR2 as SFDVKD. The CDR3 runs 13 residues. CDR3 residues: CATSDSLVGPQHF. The DNA of the CDR3 is TGTGCCACCAGTGATTCACTCGTTGGGCCCCAGCATTTT.